The 8 T cell receptor beta chains given below trace back to one sample, sequenced in a study of immune evolution from preneoplasia to lung adenocarcinoma. Profiling relied on immunoSEQ multiplex PCR, and the TCRdb table lists in-frame clones only, not all of them. The table lists 3,500 to 5,000 clones, around 77% of them singletons. Sequencing was done on a sample of FFPE adjacent normal lung tissue. The receptors shown here come from a person between 60 and 80 years old with lung adenocarcinoma.

The chain has TRBV20-1 and TRBJ2-3; D not certain. Germline CDR1 is DFQATT and CDR2 is SNEGSKA (reference sequence). The V end was cut by 2 bases, the J end by 8 bases, with 8 bases between. This CDR3 contains 11 residues. This chain's CDR3 is CSARSPLTQYF. As DNA, the CDR3 is TGCAGTGCTAGAAGCCCGCTTACGCAGTATTTT.

V usage is TRBV7-3 and J usage is TRBJ1-2, with TRBD1 as a possible D gene (6 bases). The V and J ends lost 0 bases and 8 bases respectively, with 22 bases between them. Germline CDR1 and CDR2: SGHTA and FQGTGA. There are 17 residues in the CDR3. In nucleotides, the CDR3 is TGTGCCAGCAGCTTAACGAACCATCCGGGACAAGTTTCCGGCTACACCTTC. This translates into CASSLTNHPGQVSGYTF.

V gene TRBV9 combines with J gene TRBJ2-2; D gene ambiguous. The CDR3 totals 12 residues. CDR1 is SGDLS and CDR2 is YYNGEE in the germline V gene. With 0 bases removed from V and 7 bases from J, the gap between germline ends came to 4 bases. CDR3 amino acids: CASSVDVGELFF. The CDR3 DNA reads as TGTGCCAGCAGCGTAGATGTCGGGGAGCTGTTTTTT.

This chain connects TRBV4-3 to TRBJ1-5; TRBD1 is a possible D gene (5 bases). Germline loops: CDR1 LGHNA, CDR2 YSLEER. CDR3 length equals 15 residues. Trimming took 4 bases from V and 3 from J, leaving 13 bases between them. CDR3 bases: TGCGCCAGCAGCCCGAGGATCGGGACCAATCAGCCCCAGCATTTT. This encodes CASSPRIGTNQPQHF.

This chain links TRBV9 with TRBJ2-2; D possibly corresponds to TRBD2 (6 bases). From germline, CDR1 is SGDLS and CDR2 YYNGEE. The CDR3 has 16 residues. Deletions cut 3 bases from V and 6 bases from J, with 18 bases between. The CDR3 loop reads CASSEGPPSGAGELFF. CDR3 nucleotides: TGTGCCAGCAGCGAGGGCCCCCCTTCGGGGGCCGGGGAGCTGTTTTTT.

This clone was counted between two and nine times. This chain joins TRBV7-9 and TRBJ2-3; D possibly corresponds to TRBD1 (6 bases). Trimming stripped 5 bases from V and 2 bases from J, with 26 bases between. This CDR3 spans 19 amino acids. Germline V gives CDR1 SEHNR, CDR2 FQNEAQ (reference sequence). The CDR3 DNA follows: TGTGCCAGCAGCCCAATATCGGACAGACTTAAAGGGTACACAGATACGCAGTATTTT. Its translation is CASSPISDRLKGYTDTQYF.

The chain is built from TRBV27 and TRBJ2-7, with D perhaps TRBD1 (6 bases). V gave up 4 bases and J gave up 2 bases, with 15 bases separating them. Germline lookup yields CDR1 MNHEY and CDR2 SMNVEV (reference sequence). This CDR3 contains 15 residues. The CDR3 loop is CASSSGVNRAYEQYF. The DNA of the CDR3 is TGTGCCAGCAGTTCTGGCGTGAACAGGGCCTACGAGCAGTACTTC.

The chain recombines TRBV28 with TRBJ2-3; no clear D gene. With 4 bases removed from V and 3 bases from J, the gap between germline ends came to 8 bases. Germline V gives CDR1 MDHEN, CDR2 SYDVKM. The CDR3 totals 13 residues. DNA of the CDR3: TGTGCCAGCAGTTCCCCCCCGACAGATACGCAGTATTTT. Translation gives CASSSPPTDTQYF.